This is a list of T cell receptor beta chains from one sample in a study of memory CD4+ T cells and cytomegalovirus serostatus. The data were produced by immunoSEQ multiplex PCR, yet TCRdb's version contains in-frame clones alone and is incomplete. The sample lists 58,000 or so clones, around three quarters occurring once. Sequencing was performed on memory CD4+ T cells from blood. The receptor set was obtained from an adult in good health and CMV-seropositive. Each CDR3 is given with its conserved first and last residue. The D gene is left open where the match is weak.

>TRBD2|TRBV9|TRBJ2-7
CATKSGEGGYEQYF
>TRBD1|TRBV5-6|TRBJ2-6
CASSLGLQGAGANVLTF
>TRBD1|TRBV28|TRBJ1-5
CASSSAPGTGDPTQPQHF
>.|TRBV9|TRBJ1-1
CASSVGGDDTEAFF
>TRBD1|TRBV29-1|TRBJ2-7
CSVDGDRVIHEQYF
>TRBD1|TRBV5-1|TRBJ1-1
CASRQTGQGEAFF
>.|TRBV28|TRBJ2-5
CASSLRSGPLAISGQETQYF
>TRBD1|TRBV9|TRBJ2-4
CASSPRTGENIQYF
>TRBD1|TRBV11-2|TRBJ1-1
CASSSQGDTEAFF
>.|TRBV5-6|TRBJ2-1
CASRNQGNEQFF
>.|TRBV28|TRBJ1-3
CASSPRGGHNTIYF
>.|TRBV7-9|TRBJ1-2
CASSFWTLTNYGYTF
>TRBD1|TRBV6-6|TRBJ2-3
CASSRTGVVDTQYF
>TRBD1|TRBV7-9|TRBJ2-5
CASSPGTEQHQETQYF
>.|TRBV2|TRBJ1-3
CASSEEVNTIYF
>.|TRBV5-1|TRBJ2-5
CASCPTSAGSSGETQYF
>.|TRBV6-5|TRBJ2-7
CASSYAQGAGSYEQYF
>.|TRBV19|TRBJ1-1
CASKQDTEAFF
>.|TRBV18|TRBJ1-3
CASSPGLLSGNTIYF
>TRBD2|TRBV27|TRBJ2-1
CASSIHSSGKGDEQFF
>.|TRBV5-4|TRBJ2-3
CASSLDEVGAQYF
>.|TRBV6-1|TRBJ1-1
CASSAPTQGISEAFF
>.|TRBV4-3|TRBJ2-5
CASSQENRALRETQYF
>.|TRBV6-5|TRBJ1-1
CASSSGRGHTEAFF